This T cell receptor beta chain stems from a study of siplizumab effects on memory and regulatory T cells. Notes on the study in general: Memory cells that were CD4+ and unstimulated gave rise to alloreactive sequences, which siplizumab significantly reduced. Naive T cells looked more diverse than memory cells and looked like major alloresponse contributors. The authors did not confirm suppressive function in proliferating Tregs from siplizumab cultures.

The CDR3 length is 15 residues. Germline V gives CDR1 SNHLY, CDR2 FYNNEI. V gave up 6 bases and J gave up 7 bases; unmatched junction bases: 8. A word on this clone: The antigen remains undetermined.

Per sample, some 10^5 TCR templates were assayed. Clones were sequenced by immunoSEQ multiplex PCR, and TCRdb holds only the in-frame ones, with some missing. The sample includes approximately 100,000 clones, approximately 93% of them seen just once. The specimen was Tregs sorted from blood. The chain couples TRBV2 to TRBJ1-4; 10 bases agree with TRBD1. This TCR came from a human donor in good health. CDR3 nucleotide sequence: TGTGCCAGCAGGCTTAGGACAGGGGGTAGTGAAAAACTGTTTTTT. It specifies CASRLRTGGSEKLFF.